The TCR beta chain described here comes from a study of response to subunit inactivated influenza vaccine (dated by TCRdb to the late 2010s). Concerning the study at large: To follow how T cells responded to a trivalent subunit inactivated influenza vaccine, the researchers relied on deep quantitative profiling of the T cell receptor repertoire. Beyond this particular receptor, the publication reports: It was suggested by the authors that each seasonal influenza vaccination may recruit only a limited number of new T cells.

Its CDR3 holds 15 amino acids, cysteine through phenylalanine. Only the CDR3 region is kept as DNA, spanning 45 bases read in frame from base 1. Taken from the germline V gene (reference sequence), the CDR1 and CDR2 loops are PRHDT and FYEKMQ. Germline trimming amounts to 7 bases on V and 2 bases on J, with 6 as the count of junction bases outside the gene matches. Libraries were prepared through RT-PCR. The sequencing machine was an Illumina HiSeq 2500. The public sequencing data were trimmed at Q25 with fastp and processed into clonotypes with MiXCR by TCRdb, which kept only in-frame beta chains. Under each unique CDR3 protein, matching rows form one entry showing the most common genes and DNA. This sample comprises some 850,000 distinct CDR3 sequences, approximately 17% of them detected only once. About a tenth of the sample belongs to the ten largest clones. In regard to this clonotype: Its antigen remains unidentified. Base qualities were left out, and no much larger clone turns up one base away.

The sample was PBMCs from blood, taken about 5 days after vaccination. The clonotype was recovered from a man aged 45-65 years who received an inactivated influenza vaccine. Donor details come from another sample of the same person, matched by shared clones. This sequence uses TRBV13 and TRBJ2-3; TRBD2 matches 10 bases in the middle. The sequenced DNA is TGTGCCAGCACCCGGACTAGCGGCCACACAGATACGCAGTATTTT. Its protein reads: CASTRTSGHTDTQYF.